The clone carrying this T cell receptor beta chain was observed a handful of times. What it binds is not known. The data stem from a study of cytomegalovirus exposure and HLA in healthy donors. Study results and caveats: Some public TCRs appeared in many individuals, while most sequences were rare. Analyzed later, association rates of TCRs varied across HLA loci, with DRB1 most and HLA-C fewest.

Germline V gene lookup returns CDR1 SEHNR and CDR2 FQNEAQ (reference sequence). V lost 1 base and J lost 8, with 10 bases in between. The CDR3 length is 13 residues. The study ran its PCR with 60 Vbeta and 13 Jbeta primers. Data came from immunoSEQ multiplex PCR; TCRdb stores just in-frame clones and leaves some out. The sample has some 190,000 clones, about 80% seen once. The sequence came from a young man in good health and CMV-seronegative. Source material: PBMCs. The chain combines TRBV7-9 with TRBJ2-3, with TRBD1 as a possible D gene (5 bases). The CDR3 loop is CASSLVGASTQYF. CDR3 in DNA: TGTGCCAGCAGCTTAGTAGGGGCAAGTACGCAGTATTTT.